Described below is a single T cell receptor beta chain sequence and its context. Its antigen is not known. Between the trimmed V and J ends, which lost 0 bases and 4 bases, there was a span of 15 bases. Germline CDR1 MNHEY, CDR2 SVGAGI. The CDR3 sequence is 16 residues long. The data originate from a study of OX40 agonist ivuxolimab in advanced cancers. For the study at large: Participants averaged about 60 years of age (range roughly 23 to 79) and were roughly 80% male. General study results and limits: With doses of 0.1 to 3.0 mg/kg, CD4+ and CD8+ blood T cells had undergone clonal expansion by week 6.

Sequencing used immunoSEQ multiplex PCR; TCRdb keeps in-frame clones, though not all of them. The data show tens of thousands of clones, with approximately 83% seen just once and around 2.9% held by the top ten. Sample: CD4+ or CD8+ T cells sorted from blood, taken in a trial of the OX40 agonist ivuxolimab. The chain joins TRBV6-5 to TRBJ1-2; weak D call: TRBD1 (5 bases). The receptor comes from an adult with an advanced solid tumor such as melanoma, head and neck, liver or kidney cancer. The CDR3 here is CASSYSGGLKGYGYTF. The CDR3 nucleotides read TGTGCCAGCAGTTACTCGGGGGGTCTTAAGGGCTATGGCTACACCTTC.